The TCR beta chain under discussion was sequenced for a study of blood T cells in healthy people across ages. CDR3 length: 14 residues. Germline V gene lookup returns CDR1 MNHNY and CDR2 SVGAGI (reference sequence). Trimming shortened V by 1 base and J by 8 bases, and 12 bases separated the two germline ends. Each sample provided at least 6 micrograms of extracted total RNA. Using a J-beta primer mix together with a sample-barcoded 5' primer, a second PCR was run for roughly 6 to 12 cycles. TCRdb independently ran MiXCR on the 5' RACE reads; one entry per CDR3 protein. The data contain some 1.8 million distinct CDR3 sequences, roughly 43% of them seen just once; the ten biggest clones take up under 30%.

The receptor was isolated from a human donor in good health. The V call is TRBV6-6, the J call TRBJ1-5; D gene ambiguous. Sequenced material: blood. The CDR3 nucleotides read TGTGCCAGCAGTTACTTTCCAAAGACTGAGCCCCAGCATTTT. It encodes CASSYFPKTEPQHF.